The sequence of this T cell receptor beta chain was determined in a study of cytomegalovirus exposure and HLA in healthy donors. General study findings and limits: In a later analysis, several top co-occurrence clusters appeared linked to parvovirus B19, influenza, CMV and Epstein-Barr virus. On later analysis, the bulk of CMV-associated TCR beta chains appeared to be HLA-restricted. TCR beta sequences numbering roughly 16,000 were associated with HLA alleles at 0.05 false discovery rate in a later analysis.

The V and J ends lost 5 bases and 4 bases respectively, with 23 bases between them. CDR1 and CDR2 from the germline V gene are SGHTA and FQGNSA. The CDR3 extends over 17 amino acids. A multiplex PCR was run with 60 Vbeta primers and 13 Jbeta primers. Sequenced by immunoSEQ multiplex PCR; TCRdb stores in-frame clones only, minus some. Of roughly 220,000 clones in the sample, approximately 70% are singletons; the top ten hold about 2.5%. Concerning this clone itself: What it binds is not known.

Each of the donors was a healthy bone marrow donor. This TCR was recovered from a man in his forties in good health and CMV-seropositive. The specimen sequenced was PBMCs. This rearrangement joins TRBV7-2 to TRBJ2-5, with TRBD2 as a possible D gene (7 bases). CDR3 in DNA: TGTGCCAGCAGCGCGGACCGGTGGGCGGGGGCCCCAGAGACCCAGTACTTC. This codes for CASSADRWAGAPETQYF.